Listed below are T cell receptor beta chains from one sample, sequenced in a study of blood T cells in healthy people across ages. TCRdb reprocessed the 5' RACE reads via MiXCR and lists one record per CDR3 protein. The table has more than 1,000,000 distinct CDR3 sequences, roughly a quarter seen once. These same records also appear under a second study, on T cells of mothers and their children.

The sequenced sample consisted of blood. These receptors were taken from a girl aged 2-10 years in good health. The CDR3 runs from the conserved cysteine through the conserved F or W. Fields, in order: V gene, D gene, J gene, clone size, CDR3 protein, CDR3 DNA. A D gene is named only where the DNA matches it firmly. Size tells how often a clone was seen (once, few, many) or the class of an expanded clone, and some rows leave it out.

TRBV29-1	-	TRBJ2-1	few	CSALGMLQFF	TGCAGTGCATTGGGGATGCTGCAGTTCTTC
TRBV29-1	-	TRBJ1-2	few	CSARGDPGGYTF	TGCAGCGCTAGGGGAGACCCTGGCGGCTACACCTTC
TRBV3-1	TRBD1	TRBJ2-4	few	CASSHPGQGRKNIQYF	TGTGCCAGCAGCCACCCAGGACAGGGCCGCAAAAACATTCAGTACTTC
TRBV9	-	TRBJ2-1	many	CASSPSVSRRANEQFF	TGTGCCAGCAGCCCTAGCGTGAGCCGTCGGGCAAATGAGCAGTTCTTC
TRBV15	-	TRBJ2-5	few	CATSREQGGETQYF	TGTGCCACCAGCAGAGAACAGGGAGGAGAGACCCAGTACTTC
TRBV5-1	-	TRBJ1-2	many	CASSLQGDYGYTF	TGCGCCAGCAGCTTGCAAGGGGACTATGGCTACACCTTC
TRBV7-9	TRBD2	TRBJ2-7	few	CASSISSGRAIYEQYF	TGTGCCAGCAGCATCTCTAGCGGGAGGGCAATCTACGAGCAGTACTTC
TRBV20-1	-	TRBJ2-1	-	CSARDQLLPNEQFF	TGCAGTGCTAGAGACCAATTACTACCCAATGAGCAGTTCTTC
TRBV5-1	TRBD1	TRBJ2-1	-	CASSLWTGISSYNEQFF	TGCGCCAGCAGCTTGTGGACAGGGATCAGCTCCTACAATGAGCAGTTCTTC
TRBV3-1	TRBD2	TRBJ2-7	-	CASSQDPSGRKYEQYF	TGTGCCAGCAGCCAAGACCCTAGCGGGAGGAAATACGAGCAGTACTTC
TRBV4-3	TRBD1	TRBJ1-2	-	CASSPGTGHYGYTF	TGCGCCAGCAGCCCCGGGACAGGTCACTATGGCTACACCTTC
TRBV12-3/TRBV12-4	-	TRBJ1-5	-	CASRGGYNQPQHF	TGTGCCAGCCGGGGTGGGTACAATCAGCCCCAGCATTTT